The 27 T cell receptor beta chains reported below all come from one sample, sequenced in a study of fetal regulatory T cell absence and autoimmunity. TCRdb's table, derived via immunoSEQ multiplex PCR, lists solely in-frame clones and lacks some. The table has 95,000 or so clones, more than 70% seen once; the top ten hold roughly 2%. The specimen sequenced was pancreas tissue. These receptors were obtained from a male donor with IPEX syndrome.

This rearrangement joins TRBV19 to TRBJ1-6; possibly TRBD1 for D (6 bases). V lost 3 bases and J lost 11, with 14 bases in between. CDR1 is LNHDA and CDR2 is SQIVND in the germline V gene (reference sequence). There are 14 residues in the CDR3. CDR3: CASSIRGGWAPLHF. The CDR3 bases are TGTGCCAGTAGTATTCGAGGGGGTTGGGCACCCCTCCACTTT.

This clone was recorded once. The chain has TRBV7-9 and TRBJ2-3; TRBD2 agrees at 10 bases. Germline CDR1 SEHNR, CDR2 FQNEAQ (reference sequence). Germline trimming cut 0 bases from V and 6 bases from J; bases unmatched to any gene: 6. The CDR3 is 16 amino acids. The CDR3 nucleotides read TGTGCCAGCAGCTTAGCTAGCGGGGGGATTTGGGATACGCAGTATTTT. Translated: CASSLASGGIWDTQYF.

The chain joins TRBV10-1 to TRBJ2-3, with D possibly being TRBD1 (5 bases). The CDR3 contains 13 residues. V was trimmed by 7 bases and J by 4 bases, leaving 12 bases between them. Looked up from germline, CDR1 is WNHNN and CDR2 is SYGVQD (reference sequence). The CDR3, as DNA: TGCGCCAGCAAAGGGGATTTCGCAGATACGCAGTATTTT. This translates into CASKGDFADTQYF.

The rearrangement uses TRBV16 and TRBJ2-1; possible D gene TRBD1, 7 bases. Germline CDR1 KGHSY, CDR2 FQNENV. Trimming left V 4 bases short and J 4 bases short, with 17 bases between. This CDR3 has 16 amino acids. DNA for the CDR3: TGTGCCAGCAGCCCCGTGGCAGGGGGGATTTACAATGAGCAGTTCTTC. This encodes CASSPVAGGIYNEQFF.

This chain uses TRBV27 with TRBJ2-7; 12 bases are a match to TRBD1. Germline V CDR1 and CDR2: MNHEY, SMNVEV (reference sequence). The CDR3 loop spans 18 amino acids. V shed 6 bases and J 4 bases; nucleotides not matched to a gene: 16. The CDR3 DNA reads TGTGCCAGCAGCCGTACCGGGACAGGGGGCGCGGGGAGGTACGAGCAGTACTTC. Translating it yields CASSRTGTGGAGRYEQYF.

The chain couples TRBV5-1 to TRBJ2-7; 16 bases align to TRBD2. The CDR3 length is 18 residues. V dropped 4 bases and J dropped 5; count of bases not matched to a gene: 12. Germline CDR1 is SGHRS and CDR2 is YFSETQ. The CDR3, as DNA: TGCGCCAGCAGCCGAACAACCGGGACTAGCGGGAGGGCGAACGAGCAGTACTTC. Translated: CASSRTTGTSGRANEQYF. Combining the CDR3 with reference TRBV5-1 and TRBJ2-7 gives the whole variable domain KAGVTQTPRYLIKTRGQQVTLSCSPISGHRSVSWYQQTPGQGLQFLFEYFSETQRNKGNFPGRFSGRQFSNSRSEMNVSTLELGDSALYLCASSRTTGTSGRANEQYFGPGTRLTVT.

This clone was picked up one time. The CDR3: CASSLQGLSGAYEQYF. The DNA of the CDR3 is TGTGCCAGCAGCTTACAGGGACTCTCGGGGGCCTACGAGCAGTACTTC. The chain is built from TRBV7-2 and TRBJ2-7, with D perhaps matching TRBD2 (6 bases). Germline V lookup: CDR1 SGHTA, CDR2 FQGNSA. The CDR3 loop spans 16 amino acids. Between the trimmed V and J ends, which lost 2 bases and 2 bases, there was a span of 16 bases.

The CDR3 here is CASEWVETQYF. The CDR3 DNA follows: TGTGCCAGCGAATGGGTCGAGACCCAGTACTTC. The V and J genes are TRBV6-1 and TRBJ2-5, with D uncertain. The CDR3 contains 11 residues. CDR1 is MNHNS, CDR2 SASEGT, per germline. Trimming took 8 bases from V and 5 from J, leaving 9 bases between them.

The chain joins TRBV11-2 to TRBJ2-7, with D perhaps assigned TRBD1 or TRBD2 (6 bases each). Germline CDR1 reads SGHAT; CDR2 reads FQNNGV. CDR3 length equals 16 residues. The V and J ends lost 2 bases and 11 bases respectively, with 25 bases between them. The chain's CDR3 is CASSLRLPQVGGIEYF. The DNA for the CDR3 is TGTGCCAGCAGCTTACGGCTCCCGCAGGTGGGGGGCATCGAGTACTTC.

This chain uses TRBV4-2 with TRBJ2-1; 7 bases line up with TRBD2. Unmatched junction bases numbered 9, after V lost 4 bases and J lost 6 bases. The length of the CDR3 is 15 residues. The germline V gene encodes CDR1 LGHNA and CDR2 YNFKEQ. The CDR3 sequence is CASSPGTIGSNEQFF. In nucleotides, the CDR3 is TGTGCCAGCAGCCCCGGGACTATTGGTTCCAATGAGCAGTTCTTC.

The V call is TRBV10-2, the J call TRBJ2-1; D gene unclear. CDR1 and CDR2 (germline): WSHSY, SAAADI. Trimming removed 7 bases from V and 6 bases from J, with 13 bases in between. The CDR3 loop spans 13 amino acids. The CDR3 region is CASIVPPGNEQFF. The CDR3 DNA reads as TGCGCCAGCATCGTTCCCCCTGGCAATGAGCAGTTCTTC.

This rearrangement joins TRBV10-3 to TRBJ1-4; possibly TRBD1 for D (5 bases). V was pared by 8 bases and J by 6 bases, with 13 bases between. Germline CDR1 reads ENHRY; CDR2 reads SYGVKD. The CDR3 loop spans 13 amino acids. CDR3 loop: CAIQGGAHEKLFF. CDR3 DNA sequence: TGTGCCATCCAGGGAGGGGCTCATGAAAAACTGTTTTTT.

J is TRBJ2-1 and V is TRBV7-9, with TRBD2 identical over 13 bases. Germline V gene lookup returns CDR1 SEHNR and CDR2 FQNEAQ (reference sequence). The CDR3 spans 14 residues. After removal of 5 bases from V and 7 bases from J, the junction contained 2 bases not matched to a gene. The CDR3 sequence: CASSPGLAGNEQFF. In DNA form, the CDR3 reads TGTGCCAGCAGCCCGGGACTAGCGGGGAATGAGCAGTTCTTC.

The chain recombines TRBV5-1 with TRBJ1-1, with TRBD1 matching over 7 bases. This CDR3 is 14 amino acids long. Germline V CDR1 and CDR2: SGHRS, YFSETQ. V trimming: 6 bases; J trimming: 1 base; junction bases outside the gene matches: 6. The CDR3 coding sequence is TGCGCCAGCAACCCGGGACAGAGGAACACTGAAGCTTTCTTT. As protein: CASNPGQRNTEAFF.

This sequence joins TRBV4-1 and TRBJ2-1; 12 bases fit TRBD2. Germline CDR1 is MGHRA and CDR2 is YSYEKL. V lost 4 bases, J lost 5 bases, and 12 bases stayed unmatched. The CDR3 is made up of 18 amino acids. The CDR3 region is CASSRFPSTSGSHNEQFF. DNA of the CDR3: TGCGCCAGCAGCCGATTTCCGTCGACTAGCGGGAGCCACAATGAGCAGTTCTTC.

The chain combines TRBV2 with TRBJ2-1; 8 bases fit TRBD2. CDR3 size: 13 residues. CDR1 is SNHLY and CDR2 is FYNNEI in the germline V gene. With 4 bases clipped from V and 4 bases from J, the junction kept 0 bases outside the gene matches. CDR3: CASSASGYNEQFF. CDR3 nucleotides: TGTGCCAGCAGTGCTAGCGGGTACAATGAGCAGTTCTTC.

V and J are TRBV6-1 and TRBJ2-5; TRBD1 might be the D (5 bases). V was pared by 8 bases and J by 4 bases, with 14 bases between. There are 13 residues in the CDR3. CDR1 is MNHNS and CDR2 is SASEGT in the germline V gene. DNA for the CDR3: TGTGCCAGCGGAAAGATTAGGGGAGAGACCCAGTACTTC. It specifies CASGKIRGETQYF.

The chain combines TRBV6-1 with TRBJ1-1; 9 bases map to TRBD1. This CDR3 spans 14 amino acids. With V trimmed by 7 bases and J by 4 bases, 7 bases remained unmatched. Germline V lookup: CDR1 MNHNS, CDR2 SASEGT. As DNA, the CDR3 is TGTGCCAGCACCAACAGGGGGCTGATCACTGAAGCTTTCTTT. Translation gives CASTNRGLITEAFF.

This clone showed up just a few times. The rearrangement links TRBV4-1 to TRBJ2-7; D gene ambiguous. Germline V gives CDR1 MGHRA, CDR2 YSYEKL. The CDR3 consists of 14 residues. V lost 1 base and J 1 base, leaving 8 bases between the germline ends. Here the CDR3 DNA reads TGCGCCAGCAGCCAAGTACCACGATCCTACGAGCAGTACTTC. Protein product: CASSQVPRSYEQYF.

In DNA form, the CDR3 reads TGTGCCAGCAGTTACACTAGCGGCTACAATGAGCAGTTCTTC. It encodes CASSYTSGYNEQFF. V and J are TRBV6-5 and TRBJ2-1; 8 nucleotides line up with TRBD2. The germline V gene has CDR1 MNHEY and CDR2 SVGAGI. The V gene end was trimmed by 2 bases and the J gene end by 3 bases; junction bases not matched to a gene: 0. The CDR3 spans 14 residues.

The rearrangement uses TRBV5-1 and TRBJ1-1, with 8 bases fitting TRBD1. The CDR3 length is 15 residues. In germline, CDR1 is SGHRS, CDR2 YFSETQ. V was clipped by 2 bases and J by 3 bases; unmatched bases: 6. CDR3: CASSFGQGAHTEAFF. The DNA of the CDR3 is TGCGCCAGCAGCTTCGGGCAGGGGGCGCACACTGAAGCTTTCTTT.

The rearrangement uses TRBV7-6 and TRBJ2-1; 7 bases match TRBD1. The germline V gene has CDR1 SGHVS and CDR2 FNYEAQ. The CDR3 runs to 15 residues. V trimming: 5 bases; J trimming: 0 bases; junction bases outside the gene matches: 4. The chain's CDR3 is CASSTRDSSYNEQFF. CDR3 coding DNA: TGTGCCAGCAGCACCCGGGACAGCTCCTACAATGAGCAGTTCTTC.

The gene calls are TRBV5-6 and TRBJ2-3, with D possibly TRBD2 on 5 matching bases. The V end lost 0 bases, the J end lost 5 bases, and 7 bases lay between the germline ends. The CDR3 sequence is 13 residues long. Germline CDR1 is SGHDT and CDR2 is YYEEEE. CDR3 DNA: TGTGCCAGCAGCTTGGGGGCGGGAGATACGCAGTATTTT. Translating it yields CASSLGAGDTQYF.

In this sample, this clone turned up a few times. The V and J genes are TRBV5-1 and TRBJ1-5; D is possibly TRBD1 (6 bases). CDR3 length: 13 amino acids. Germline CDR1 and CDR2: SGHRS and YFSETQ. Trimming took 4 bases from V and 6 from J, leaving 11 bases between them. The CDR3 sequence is CASSQGWGQPQHF. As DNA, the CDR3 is TGCGCCAGCAGCCAGGGGTGGGGTCAGCCCCAGCATTTT.

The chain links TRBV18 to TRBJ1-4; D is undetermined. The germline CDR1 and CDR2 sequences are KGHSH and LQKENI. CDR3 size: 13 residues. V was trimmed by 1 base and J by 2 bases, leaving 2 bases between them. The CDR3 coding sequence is TGTGCCAGCTCACCACTCACTAATGAAAAACTGTTTTTT. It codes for CASSPLTNEKLFF.

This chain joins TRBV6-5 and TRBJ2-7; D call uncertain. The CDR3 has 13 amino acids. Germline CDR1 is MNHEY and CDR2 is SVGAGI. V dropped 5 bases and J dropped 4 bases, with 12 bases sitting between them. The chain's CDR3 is CASSPSHLYEQYF. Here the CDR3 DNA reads TGTGCCAGCAGTCCAAGCCACCTTTACGAGCAGTACTTC.

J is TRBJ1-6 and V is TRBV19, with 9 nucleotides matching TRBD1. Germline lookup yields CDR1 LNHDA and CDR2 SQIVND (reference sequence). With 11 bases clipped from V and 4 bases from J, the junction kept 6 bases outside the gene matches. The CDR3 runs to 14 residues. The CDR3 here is CAGGTGRYNSPLHF. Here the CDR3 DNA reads TGTGCCGGGGGGACAGGGCGTTATAATTCACCCCTCCACTTT.